This T cell receptor (beta chain) derives from a study of T cells in Graves' hyperthyroidism and ophthalmopathy. Whole-study results and caveats: Most clonotypes that expanded in the thyroid above 0.001 also showed up in blood.

Researchers took RNA transcripts and amplified the TCR beta CDR3 regions from them. A set of HTBI primers served as the primers for a first-round RT-PCR of the TCR CDR3. One entry per CDR3 protein results from TCRdb running MiXCR on the multiplex PCR reads. The profile covers under 400,000 distinct CDR3 sequences, with 15% to 20% appearing a single time and 33% taken by the ten largest. V lost 4 bases and J 3 bases, leaving 13 bases between the germline ends. CDR3 length: 15 amino acids. CDR1 MNHNS and CDR2 SASEGT come from the germline V gene. This clonotype was seen at least ten times. Its antigen remains unidentified.

Sequenced input: blood. The genes are TRBV6-1 and TRBJ1-5, with a possible D match to TRBD1 (5 bases). The receptor was derived from a man aged 25 to 40 with Graves' hyperthyroidism. For the CDR3, the DNA is TGTGCCAGCAGTGGGCAGGGTGGATACAATCAGCCCCAGCATTTT. It encodes CASSGQGGYNQPQHF.